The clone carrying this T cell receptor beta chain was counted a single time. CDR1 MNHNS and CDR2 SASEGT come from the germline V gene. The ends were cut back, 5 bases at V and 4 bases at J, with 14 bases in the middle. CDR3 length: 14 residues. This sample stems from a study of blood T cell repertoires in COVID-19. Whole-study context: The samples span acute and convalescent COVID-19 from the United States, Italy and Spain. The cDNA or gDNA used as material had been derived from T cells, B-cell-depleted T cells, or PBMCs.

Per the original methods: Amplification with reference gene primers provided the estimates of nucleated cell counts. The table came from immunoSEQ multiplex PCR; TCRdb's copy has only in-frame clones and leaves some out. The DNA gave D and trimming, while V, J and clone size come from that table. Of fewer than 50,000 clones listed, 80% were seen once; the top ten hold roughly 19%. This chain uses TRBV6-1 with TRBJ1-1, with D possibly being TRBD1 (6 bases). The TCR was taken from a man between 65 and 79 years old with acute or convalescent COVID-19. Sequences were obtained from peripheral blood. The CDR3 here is CASSQRRGGTEAFF. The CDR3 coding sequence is TGTGCCAGCAGTCAACGGAGGGGGGGCACTGAAGCTTTCTTT.